This TCR beta chain was found in a study of shared clonotypes between healthy human individuals. Across the study: Participating donors consisted of two women and a few men aged 18 to 49. Researchers assigned three CD4 naive, three CD4 memory, two CD8 naive and one CD8 memory plate to each donor. Whole-study results and caveats: Non-shared clonotypes were found to have lower generation probabilities than the clonotypes that were shared by all four of the sorted-subset donors.

Notes on this clone: Its antigen is as yet unknown.

Sequenced by immunoSEQ multiplex PCR; TCRdb stores in-frame clones only, minus some. The table records some 1,100,000 clones, around three quarters of them present only once. Trimming shortened V by 2 bases and J by 4 bases, and 19 bases separated the two germline ends. This CDR3 has 16 residues. The germline V gene encodes CDR1 GTSNPN and CDR2 SVGIG (reference sequence). The sample taken for sequencing was memory CD4+ T cells from PBMCs. Subset reported: CD45RA-negative fraction. The source is a man aged 18 to 30 in good health. Some clones in this sample may be carry-over from other donors' samples. This sequence joins TRBV30 and TRBJ2-3; maybe TRBD2 (5 bases). CDR3 in DNA: TGTGCCTGGAGTTCGACCGCGTCGGGGAGCTCAGATACGCAGTATTTT. This codes for CAWSSTASGSSDTQYF.